Described below is a single T cell receptor (beta chain) sequence and its context. Its antigen remains unidentified. The sample holds other DNA sequences that translate to the same CDR3. Amplification used 60 Vbeta primers and 13 Jbeta primers. Sequenced by immunoSEQ multiplex PCR; TCRdb stores in-frame clones only, minus some. This table has more than 110,000 clones, about 79% appearing once. This specimen belongs to a study of cytomegalovirus exposure and HLA in healthy donors. Study at large: Tens of millions of unique TCRs, all from HLA-typed donors, were included in an early release of the data.

The study, taken as a whole, reports: One variant, a missense change in DCLRE1C, was linked in a later analysis to TCR beta V- and J-gene trimming.

The clonotype was recovered from a male donor in good health and CMV-seronegative. What was sequenced was PBMCs.

This CDR3 is CASSLGPFRRTANYGYTF. In nucleotides, the CDR3 is TGTGCCAGCAGCCTGGGACCCTTCCGTCGGACAGCTAACTATGGCTACACCTTC. This chain uses TRBV5-6 with TRBJ1-2, with a tentative D call TRBD1 (6 bases). Germline V gene data show CDR1 as SGHDT and CDR2 as YYEEEE. The germline V and J ends were trimmed by 4 bases and 0 bases, with 22 bases remaining between them. The CDR3 sequence is 18 residues long.